These 20 T cell receptor beta chains originate from one sample sequenced in a study of T cell repertoires in cytomegalovirus infection. No antigens are known for them. TCRdb reprocessed the reads via MiXCR and lists one record per CDR3 protein. The sample lists more than 30,000 distinct CDR3 sequences; 40% to 65% were seen once. Sequenced here: CD8+ T cells from cultured PBMCs, sampled from culture after CMV antigen stimulation. The receptors originated from a human donor in good health (CMV status not recorded). Some clones in this sample may be carry-over from other donors' samples.

The chain combines TRBV6-6 with TRBJ1-1; D gene unclear. V shed 6 bases and J shed 5 bases, with 16 bases lying between them. Germline V CDR1 and CDR2: MNHNY, SVGAGI (reference sequence). There are 14 residues in the CDR3. CDR3 bases: TGTGCCAGCAGCGTAGCAGCAGGAGGAACTGAAGCTTTCTTT. Translation: CASSVAAGGTEAFF.

V gene TRBV6-6 combines with J gene TRBJ2-2; 7 bases agree with TRBD1. The CDR3 totals 15 residues. Per the germline V gene, CDR1 is MNHNY and CDR2 is SVGAGI (reference sequence). The V segment lost 6 bases and the J segment 2 bases; nucleotides outside the gene matches: 6. The CDR3 reads CASSTGTANTGELFF. CDR3 DNA: TGTGCCAGCAGCACCGGGACAGCAAACACCGGGGAGCTGTTTTTT.

The V call is TRBV29-1, the J call TRBJ1-3; 7 nucleotides agree with TRBD1. Losses at the gene ends were 7 bases for V and 5 bases for J; bases not matched to a gene: 8. This CDR3 comprises 13 residues. Germline CDR1 reads SQVTM; CDR2 reads ANQGSEA. CDR3 sequence: CSAQTGPRNTIYF. CDR3 coding DNA: TGCAGCGCTCAGACAGGGCCCCGAAACACCATATATTTT. The variable domain in full, with the rest retrieved from reference TRBV29-1 and TRBJ1-3, is SAVISQKPSRDICQRGTSLTIQCQVDSQVTMMFWYRQQPGQSLTLIATANQGSEATYESGFVIDKFPISRPNLTFSTLTVSNMSPEDSSIYLCSAQTGPRNTIYFGEGSWLTVV.

In its sample, this clonotype was seen a few times. CDR3 amino acids: CSAIPGTSIFYEQYF. The DNA of the CDR3 is TGCAGTGCCATTCCTGGGACTAGCATCTTCTACGAGCAGTACTTC. The chain carries TRBV20-1 and TRBJ2-7, with 9 bases that match TRBD2. The CDR3 totals 15 residues. Germline-derived CDR1 and CDR2 are DFQATT and SNEGSKA (reference sequence). The V gene end was trimmed by 6 bases and the J gene end by 3 bases; junction bases not matched to a gene: 12.

This chain connects TRBV9 to TRBJ1-1, with D possibly TRBD1 on 6 matching bases. Deletions cut 3 bases from V and 4 bases from J, with 16 bases between. This CDR3 has 15 amino acids. Germline V gene data show CDR1 as SGDLS and CDR2 as YYNGEE. The CDR3 bases are TGTGCCAGCAGCGCACAACAGGGTAAAGGCACTGAAGCTTTCTTT. This codes for CASSAQQGKGTEAFF.

This clonotype was detected ten times or more. The chain combines TRBV7-2 with TRBJ2-1; D remains ambiguous. Between the trimmed V and J ends, which lost 2 bases and 1 base, there was a span of 6 bases. Germline CDR1 and CDR2: SGHTA and FQGNSA. This CDR3 has 14 amino acids. CDR3 amino acids: CASSLSDSYNEQFF. CDR3 sequence (DNA): TGTGCCAGCAGCTTAAGTGATTCCTACAATGAGCAGTTCTTC.

The rearrangement joins TRBV11-2 to TRBJ2-5, with TRBD2 matching 12 bases. Germline CDR1 is SGHAT and CDR2 is FQNNGV. The CDR3 length is 15 residues. The V and J ends lost 1 base and 5 bases, in that order; junction bases with no gene match: 2. The CDR3 DNA sequence: TGTGCCAGCAGCTTAGGACTAGCGGGGGTGGAGACCCAGTACTTC. Protein product: CASSLGLAGVETQYF.

The V call is TRBV10-3, the J call TRBJ2-7, with TRBD1 identical over 9 bases. The J segment lost 4 bases and the V segment lost 8 bases, leaving 0 bases of the junction unmatched. The CDR3 has 11 residues. Germline CDR1 ENHRY, CDR2 SYGVKD. CDR3 nucleotides: TGTGCCATCGGGACAGGGTACGAGCAGTACTTC. It encodes CAIGTGYEQYF.

The chain joins TRBV7-8 to TRBJ1-1; 7 bases fit TRBD1. CDR3 length: 12 amino acids. J lost 11 bases, V lost 4 bases, and 7 bases had no gene match. Germline V CDR1 and CDR2: SGHVS, FQNEAQ. The CDR3: CASSSGGPAAFF. The DNA of the CDR3 is TGTGCCAGCAGCTCAGGGGGTCCTGCGGCTTTCTTT.

This clonotype has only one observation. CDR3 sequence: CASSSTHQGNTIYF. CDR3 coding DNA: TGTGCCAGCAGCTCAACACATCAAGGAAACACCATATATTTT. The V call is TRBV5-5, the J call TRBJ1-3; D remains unclear. This CDR3 comprises 14 residues. V lost 3 bases and J lost 4, with 11 bases in between. Germline values: CDR1 SGHKS, CDR2 YYEKEE (reference sequence).

V is TRBV4-1 and J is TRBJ2-1; D is uncertain. The germline V gene encodes CDR1 MGHRA and CDR2 YSYEKL. The V and J ends lost 4 bases and 5 bases respectively, with 12 bases between them. This CDR3 is built from 14 residues. The CDR3 nucleotides are TGCGCCAGCAGCCCTCAACCAGTTGACAATGAGCAGTTCTTC. It encodes CASSPQPVDNEQFF.

This clonotype was detected only a few times. The rearrangement links TRBV2 to TRBJ1-2, with a weak D call TRBD1 (6 bases). There are 13 residues in the CDR3. CDR1 and CDR2 from the germline V gene are SNHLY and FYNNEI. V lost 6 bases and J lost 3, with 11 bases in between. The CDR3 sequence: CASSRTVDYGYTF. The CDR3 DNA is TGTGCCAGCAGCCGGACAGTGGACTATGGCTACACCTTC.

This rearrangement joins TRBV7-3 to TRBJ1-1, with D possibly being TRBD1 (5 bases). Germline V CDR1 and CDR2: SGHTA, FQGTGA. CDR3 length: 14 residues. V lost 5 bases and J lost 0, with 10 bases in between. The CDR3 DNA follows: TGTGCCAGCAGCCCTTCGGGGGTGAACACTGAAGCTTTCTTT. Protein: CASSPSGVNTEAFF.

This clonotype showed up just a few times. V is TRBV27 and J is TRBJ2-7; D is possibly TRBD1 (6 bases). V was shortened by 4 bases and J by 6 bases, with 13 bases between the two germline ends. Germline CDR1 and CDR2: MNHEY and SMNVEV (reference sequence). This CDR3 contains 13 residues. The chain's CDR3 is CASSYSRQAEQYF. CDR3 in DNA: TGTGCCAGCAGTTATTCAAGACAGGCCGAGCAGTACTTC.

The V call is TRBV27, the J call TRBJ2-1; perhaps D is TRBD1 or TRBD2 (5 bases each). Trimming pared 0 bases from V and 10 bases from J, leaving 10 bases between. CDR3 size: 13 residues. Germline CDR1 and CDR2: MNHEY and SMNVEV (reference sequence). CDR3 sequence reads: CASSLSGGREQFF. The CDR3 DNA sequence: TGTGCCAGCAGTTTATCTGGGGGTAGGGAGCAGTTCTTC.

This clonotype has just a few counts. The chain links TRBV7-8 to TRBJ2-5; D call uncertain. Looked up from germline, CDR1 is SGHVS and CDR2 is FQNEAQ. V was cut by 3 bases and J by 4 bases, with 3 bases left in between. The CDR3 runs to 11 residues. The CDR3 protein is CASSFGETQYF. For the CDR3, the DNA is TGTGCCAGCAGCTTTGGAGAGACCCAGTACTTC.

In this sample, this clonotype turned up a few times. The chain is built from TRBV7-3 and TRBJ2-1, with 11 bases matching TRBD2. CDR1 is SGHTA and CDR2 is FQGTGA in the germline V gene. This CDR3 comprises 16 residues. V was clipped by 5 bases and J by 7 bases; unmatched bases: 10. The DNA of the CDR3 is TGTGCCAGCAGCGGAATTAGCGGGGGGGCCGGTAATGAGCAGTTCTTC. Its translation: CASSGISGGAGNEQFF.

This clonotype was seen at least ten times. CDR3 sequence: CASSLTGFDSPLHF. The CDR3 DNA reads as TGTGCCAGCAGTCTCACAGGTTTCGATTCACCCCTCCACTTT. The chain links TRBV6-1 to TRBJ1-6; perhaps TRBD1 as D (5 bases). Per germline, CDR1 MNHNS and CDR2 SASEGT. CDR3 length: 14 residues. Between the trimmed V and J ends, which lost 5 bases and 8 bases, there was a span of 13 bases.

This clonotype has only a few counts. CDR3 nucleotide sequence: TGCAGTGCTAGATTGGGGGCGACTAACACTGAAGCTTTCTTT. Residues: CSARLGATNTEAFF. The chain combines TRBV20-1 with TRBJ1-1; D possibly corresponds to TRBD1 (6 bases). Trimming shortened V by 2 bases and J by 2 bases, and 12 bases separated the two germline ends. The CDR3 spans 14 residues. Looked up from germline, CDR1 is DFQATT and CDR2 is SNEGSKA (reference sequence).

For the CDR3, the DNA is TGTGCCAGCAGTTTTGCCGGGACTCTTCAAGAGACCCAGTACTTC. Its protein is CASSFAGTLQETQYF. The chain has TRBV27 and TRBJ2-5, with D possibly being TRBD2 (6 bases). This CDR3 spans 15 amino acids. V lost 3 bases and J 2 bases, leaving 13 bases between the germline ends. The V gene's germline CDR1 is MNHEY and CDR2 SMNVEV (reference sequence).